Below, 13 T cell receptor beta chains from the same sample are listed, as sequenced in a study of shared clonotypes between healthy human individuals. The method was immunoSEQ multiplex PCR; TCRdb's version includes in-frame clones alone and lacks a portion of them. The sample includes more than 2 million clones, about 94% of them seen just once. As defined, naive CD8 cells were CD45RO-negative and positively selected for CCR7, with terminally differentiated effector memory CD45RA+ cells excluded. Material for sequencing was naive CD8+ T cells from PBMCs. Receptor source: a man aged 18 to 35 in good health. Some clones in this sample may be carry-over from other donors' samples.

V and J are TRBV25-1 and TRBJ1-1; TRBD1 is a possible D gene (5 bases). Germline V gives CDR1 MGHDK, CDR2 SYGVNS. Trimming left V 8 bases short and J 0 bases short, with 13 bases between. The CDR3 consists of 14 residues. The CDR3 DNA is TGTGCCAGCCGAAAGGGACTAATGAACACTGAAGCTTTCTTT. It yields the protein CASRKGLMNTEAFF.

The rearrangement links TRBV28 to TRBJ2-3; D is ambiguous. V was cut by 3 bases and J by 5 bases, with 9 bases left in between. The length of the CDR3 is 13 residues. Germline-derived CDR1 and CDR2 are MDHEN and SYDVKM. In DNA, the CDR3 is TGTGCCAGCAGTTTCGTACTCCAAGATACGCAGTATTTT. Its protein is CASSFVLQDTQYF.

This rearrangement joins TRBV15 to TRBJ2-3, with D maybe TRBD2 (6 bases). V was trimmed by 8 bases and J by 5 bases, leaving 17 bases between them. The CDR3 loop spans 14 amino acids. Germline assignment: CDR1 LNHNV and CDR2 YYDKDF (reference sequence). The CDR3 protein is CATGGPFLEDTQYF. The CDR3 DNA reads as TGTGCCACCGGAGGGCCCTTCTTGGAAGATACGCAGTATTTT.

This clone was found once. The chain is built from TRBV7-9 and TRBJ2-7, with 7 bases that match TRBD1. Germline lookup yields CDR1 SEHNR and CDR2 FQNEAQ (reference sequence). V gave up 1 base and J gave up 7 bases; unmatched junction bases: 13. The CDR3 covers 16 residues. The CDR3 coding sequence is TGTGCCAGCAGCTTAGGGGTAGACTTGACAGGGCCGGAGCAGTACTTC. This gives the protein CASSLGVDLTGPEQYF.

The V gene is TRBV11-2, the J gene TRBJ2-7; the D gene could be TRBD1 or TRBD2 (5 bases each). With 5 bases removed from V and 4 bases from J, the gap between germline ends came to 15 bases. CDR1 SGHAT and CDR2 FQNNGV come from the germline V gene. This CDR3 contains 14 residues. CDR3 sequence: CASSHPGRAYEQYF. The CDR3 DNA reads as TGTGCCAGCAGCCATCCGGGACGGGCATACGAGCAGTACTTC. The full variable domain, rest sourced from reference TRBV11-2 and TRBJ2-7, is EAGVAQSPRYKIIEKRQSVAFWCNPISGHATLYWYQQILGQGPKLLIQFQNNGVVDDSQLPKDRFSAERLKGVDSTLKIQPAKLEDSAVYLCASSHPGRAYEQYFGPGTRLTVT.

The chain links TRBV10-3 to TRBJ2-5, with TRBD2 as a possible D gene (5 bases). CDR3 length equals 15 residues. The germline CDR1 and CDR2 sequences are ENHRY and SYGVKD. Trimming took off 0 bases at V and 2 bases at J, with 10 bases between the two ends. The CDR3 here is CAISESAATQETQYF. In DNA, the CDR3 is TGTGCCATCAGTGAGTCAGCGGCAACGCAAGAGACCCAGTACTTC.

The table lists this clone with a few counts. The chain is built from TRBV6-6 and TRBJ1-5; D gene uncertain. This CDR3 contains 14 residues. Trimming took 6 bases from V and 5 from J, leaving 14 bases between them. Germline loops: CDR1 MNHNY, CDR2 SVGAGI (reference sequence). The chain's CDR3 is CASSPSGYYQPQHF. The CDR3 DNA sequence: TGTGCCAGCAGCCCTTCGGGCTATTATCAGCCCCAGCATTTT.

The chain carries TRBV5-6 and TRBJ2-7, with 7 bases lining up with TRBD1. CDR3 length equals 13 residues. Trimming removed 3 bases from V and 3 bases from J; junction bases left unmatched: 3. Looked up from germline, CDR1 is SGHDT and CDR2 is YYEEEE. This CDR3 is CASSWRTGYEQYF. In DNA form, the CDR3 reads TGTGCCAGCAGCTGGAGGACAGGCTACGAGCAGTACTTC.

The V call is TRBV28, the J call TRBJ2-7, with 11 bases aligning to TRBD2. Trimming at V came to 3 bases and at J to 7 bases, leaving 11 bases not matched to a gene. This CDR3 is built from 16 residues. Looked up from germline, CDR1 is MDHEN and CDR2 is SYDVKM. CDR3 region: CASSFPGTSGEKEQYF. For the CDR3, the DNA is TGTGCCAGCAGTTTCCCCGGGACTAGCGGTGAAAAGGAGCAGTACTTC.

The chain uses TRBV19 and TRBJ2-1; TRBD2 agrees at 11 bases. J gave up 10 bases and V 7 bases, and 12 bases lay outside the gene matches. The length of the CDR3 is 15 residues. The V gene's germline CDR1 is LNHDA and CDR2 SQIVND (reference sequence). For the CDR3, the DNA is TGTGCCAGTACCGCTGTAGCGGGAGGGATAGGGGAGCAGTTCTTC. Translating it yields CASTAVAGGIGEQFF.

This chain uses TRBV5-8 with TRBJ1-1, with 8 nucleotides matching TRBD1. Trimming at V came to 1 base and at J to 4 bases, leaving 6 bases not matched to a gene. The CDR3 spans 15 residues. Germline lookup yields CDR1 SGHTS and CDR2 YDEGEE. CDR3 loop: CASSLRGQGGTEAFF. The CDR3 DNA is TGTGCCAGCAGCTTGAGAGGACAGGGTGGCACTGAAGCTTTCTTT.

The DNA for the CDR3 is TGTGCCAGCAGCTTGCTGAGGGGCCGAGGTAGCACAGATACGCAGTATTTT. This codes for CASSLLRGRGSTDTQYF. The V call is TRBV5-5, the J call TRBJ2-3; D tentatively reads TRBD1 or TRBD2 (5 bases each). The V gene lost 1 base and the J gene lost 0 bases, with 15 bases spanning the gap. Germline values: CDR1 SGHKS, CDR2 YYEKEE (reference sequence). The CDR3 is made up of 17 amino acids.

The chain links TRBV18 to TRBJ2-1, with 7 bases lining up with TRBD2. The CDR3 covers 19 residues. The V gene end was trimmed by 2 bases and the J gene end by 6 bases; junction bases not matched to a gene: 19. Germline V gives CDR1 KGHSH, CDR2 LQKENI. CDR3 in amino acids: CASSPGSKLARGVGNEQFF. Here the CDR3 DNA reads TGTGCCAGCTCACCAGGTTCTAAATTGGCTCGGGGGGTTGGCAATGAGCAGTTCTTC.